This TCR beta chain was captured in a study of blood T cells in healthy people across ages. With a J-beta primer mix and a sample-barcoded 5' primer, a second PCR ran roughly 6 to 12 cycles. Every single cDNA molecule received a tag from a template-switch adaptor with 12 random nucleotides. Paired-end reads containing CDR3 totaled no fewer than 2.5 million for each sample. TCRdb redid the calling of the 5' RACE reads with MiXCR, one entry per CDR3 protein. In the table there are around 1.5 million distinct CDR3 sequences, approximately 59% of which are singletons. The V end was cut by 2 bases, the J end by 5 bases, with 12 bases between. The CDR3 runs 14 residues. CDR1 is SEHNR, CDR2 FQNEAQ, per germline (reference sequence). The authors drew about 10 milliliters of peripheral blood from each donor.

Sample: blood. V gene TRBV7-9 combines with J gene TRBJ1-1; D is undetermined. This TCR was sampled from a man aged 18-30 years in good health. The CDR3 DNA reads TGTGCCAGCAGCTTAACCCGATCGGGGACTGAAGCTTTCTTT. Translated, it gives CASSLTRSGTEAFF.